The clone carrying this T cell receptor beta chain was picked up one time. V shed 8 bases and J shed 2 bases, with 13 bases lying between them. The length of the CDR3 is 14 residues. Per the germline V gene, CDR1 is SGHRS and CDR2 is YFSETQ. TCRdb's table, derived via immunoSEQ multiplex PCR, lists solely in-frame clones and lacks some. The repertoire has tens of thousands of clones, around 93% of them found once; the top ten carry approximately 0.97%. The record originates from a study of T cell changes during pregnancy in multiple sclerosis. The chain carries TRBV5-1 and TRBJ1-4, with D perhaps matching TRBD1 (6 bases). The sample was peripheral blood, taken before pregnancy. This TCR came from a female donor with multiple sclerosis, enrolled in a pregnancy study. This CDR3 reads CASKQGFTNEKLFF. CDR3 bases: TGCGCCAGTAAGCAGGGGTTCACTAATGAAAAACTGTTTTTT.